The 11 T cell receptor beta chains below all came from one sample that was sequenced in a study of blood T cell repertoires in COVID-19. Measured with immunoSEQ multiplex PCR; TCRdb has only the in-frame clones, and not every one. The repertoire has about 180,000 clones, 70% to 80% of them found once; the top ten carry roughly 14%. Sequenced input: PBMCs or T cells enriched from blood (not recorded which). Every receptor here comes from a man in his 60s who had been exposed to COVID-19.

The CDR3 protein is CASSDYPTTSGLNNEQFF. The DNA of the CDR3 is TGTGCCAGCAGCGATTACCCTACCACTAGCGGGCTAAACAATGAGCAGTTCTTC. This chain joins TRBV7-3 and TRBJ2-1, with 9 bases lining up with TRBD2. V lost 5 bases to trimming and J lost 5 bases; unmatched junction nucleotides: 16. Looked up from germline, CDR1 is SGHTA and CDR2 is FQGTGA. The CDR3 has 18 residues.

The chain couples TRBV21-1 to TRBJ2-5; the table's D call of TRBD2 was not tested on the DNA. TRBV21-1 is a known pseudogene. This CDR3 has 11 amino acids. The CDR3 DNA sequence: TGTGCCAGCCGCGGGGTGGAGACCCAGTACTTC. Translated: CASRGVETQYF.

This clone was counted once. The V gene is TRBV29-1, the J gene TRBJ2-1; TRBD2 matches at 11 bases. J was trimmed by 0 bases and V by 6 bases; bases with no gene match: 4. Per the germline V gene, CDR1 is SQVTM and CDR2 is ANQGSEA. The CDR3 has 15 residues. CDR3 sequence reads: CSVLAGGSSYNEQFF. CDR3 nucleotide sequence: TGCAGCGTCCTAGCGGGAGGAAGCTCCTACAATGAGCAGTTCTTC.

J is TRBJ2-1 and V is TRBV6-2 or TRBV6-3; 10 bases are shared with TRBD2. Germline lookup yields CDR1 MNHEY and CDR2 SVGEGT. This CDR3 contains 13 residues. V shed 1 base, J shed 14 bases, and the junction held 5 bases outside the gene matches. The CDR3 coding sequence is TGTGCCAGCAGTTACTTAGCGGGAGGCCCCGAGTTCTTC. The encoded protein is CASSYLAGGPEFF.

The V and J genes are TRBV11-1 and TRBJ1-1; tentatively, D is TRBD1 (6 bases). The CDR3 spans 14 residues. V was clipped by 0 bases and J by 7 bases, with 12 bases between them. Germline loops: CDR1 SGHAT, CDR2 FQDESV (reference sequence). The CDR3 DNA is TGTGCCAGCAGCTTAGCAGGGGGACGGATTGAAGCTTTCTTT. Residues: CASSLAGGRIEAFF.

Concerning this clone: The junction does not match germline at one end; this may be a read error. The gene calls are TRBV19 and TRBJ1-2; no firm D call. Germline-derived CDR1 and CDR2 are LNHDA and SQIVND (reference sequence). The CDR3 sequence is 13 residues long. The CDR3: CASSVDKYYGYTF. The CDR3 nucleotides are TGTGCCAGTAGTGTAGACAAATACTATGGCTACACCTTC.

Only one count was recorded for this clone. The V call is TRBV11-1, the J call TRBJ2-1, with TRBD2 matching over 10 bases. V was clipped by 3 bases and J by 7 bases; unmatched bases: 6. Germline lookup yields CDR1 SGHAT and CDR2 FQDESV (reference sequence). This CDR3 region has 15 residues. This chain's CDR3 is CASSFLAGGRNEQFF. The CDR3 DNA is TGTGCCAGCAGCTTTTTAGCGGGAGGTCGAAATGAGCAGTTCTTC.

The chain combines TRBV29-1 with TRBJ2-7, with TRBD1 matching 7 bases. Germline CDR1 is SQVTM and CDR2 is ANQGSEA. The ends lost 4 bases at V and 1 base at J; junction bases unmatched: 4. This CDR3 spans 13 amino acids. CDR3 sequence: CSVAEQGSYEQYF. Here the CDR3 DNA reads TGCAGCGTTGCGGAACAGGGGTCCTACGAGCAGTACTTC.

The CDR3 is CASSQDLAGANPDTQYF. The CDR3 DNA sequence: TGTGCCAGCAGCCAAGATTTAGCGGGAGCAAATCCAGATACGCAGTATTTT. The chain carries TRBV4-2 and TRBJ2-3; the match to TRBD2 covers 9 bases. CDR1 is LGHNA and CDR2 is YNFKEQ in the germline V gene. The CDR3 extends over 17 amino acids. V was clipped by 0 bases and J by 4 bases; unmatched bases: 8.

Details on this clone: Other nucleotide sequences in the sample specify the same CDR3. CDR3 amino acids: CASSLGGPYEQYF. The CDR3 DNA reads as TGTGCCAGCAGCTTGGGGGGGCCCTACGAGCAGTACTTC. The chain has TRBV7-3 and TRBJ2-7; D is perhaps TRBD2 (7 bases). CDR1 and CDR2 from the germline V gene are SGHTA and FQGTGA. V lost 3 bases and J 2 bases, leaving 8 bases between the germline ends. This CDR3 comprises 13 residues.

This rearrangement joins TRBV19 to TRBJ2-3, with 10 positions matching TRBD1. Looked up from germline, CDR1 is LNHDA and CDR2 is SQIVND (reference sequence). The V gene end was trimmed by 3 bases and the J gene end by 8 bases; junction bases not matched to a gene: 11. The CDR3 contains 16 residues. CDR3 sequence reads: CASSIPAGQGYGTQYF. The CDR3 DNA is TGTGCCAGTAGTATTCCAGCGGGACAGGGGTATGGTACGCAGTATTTT.